This TCR beta chain originates from a study of blood T cells in healthy people across ages (dated by TCRdb to the mid-2010s). In terms of the full investigation: In model experiments, template switching captured about one uniquely barcoded TCR beta cDNA molecule for every two T cells. Age-related changes in TCR beta repertoire diversity were measured in the study by deep sequencing normalized with unique cDNA molecular identifiers. Four age groups were formed from the donors: young (average approximately 15 years), middle-aged (around 41), aged (roughly 58) and long-lived (around 82). To avoid experimental bias, donors of different ages were spread randomly across the sequencing lanes. Using the same blood draw, the study looked at two additional independent replicas of 1 million unique cDNA reads for two donors, one aged 18 to 30 and the other aged 80 or older.

The donors were around 39 Caucasian individuals from Russia, aged about 6 to 95 years, who were systemically healthy. Each donor gave ten milliliters of peripheral blood, collected into EDTA-treated Vacutainer tubes. Ficoll-Paque density-gradient centrifugation was used to isolate PBMCs, with at least 7 million per sample. Trizol reagent was used to extract total RNA from the PBMCs, yielding at least 5 micrograms per sample. For every donor, flow cytometry on a PBMC aliquot measured the percentage of naive CD45RAhigh/CD27high T cells. Libraries were built with 5' RACE. The sequencing machine was an Illumina HiSeq 2500. The second PCR ran for roughly 7 to 11 cycles and used a J-beta primer mix along with a sample-barcoded 5' primer. A template-switch 5' adaptor carrying 12 random nucleotides introduced a unique molecular identifier onto each TCR beta cDNA molecule. Each sample yielded at least 3 million CDR3-containing paired-end reads. The Mint cDNA synthesis kit, primed by a TRBC-specific oligonucleotide, was used to synthesize first-strand cDNA from all RNA. Following uracil-DNA glycosylase treatment, all cDNA underwent a first 18-cycle PCR with the universal primers M1SS and BC2_uni_R. In the authors' own workflow: Normalization of each sample was performed by random selection of 1 million high-quality reads, each carrying a distinct molecular identifier. Reads sharing molecular identifiers were discarded rather than binned into consensus sequences. CDR3 identification, clonotype clustering and error correction used MiTCR with a Q25 quality threshold and the strictest error-elimination algorithm. A nonparametric unseen species model with Euler transformation was used to estimate lower-bound total TCR beta diversity. TCRdb's own reprocessing of the public reads used fastp at Q25 and MiXCR and kept productive beta chains. Rows are combined by CDR3 protein, so each entry shows the most common genes and DNA. The V and J calls shown here were made by TCRdb, not taken from the authors' results. The sample table holds 1.2 million to 1.5 million distinct CDR3 sequences, of which around 59% were seen once. The ten largest clones represent about 6.3% of the sample.

The V and J ends are trimmed by 4 bases and 7 bases, leaving 11 bases between them. CDR1 SGDLS and CDR2 YYNGEE were looked up in the germline V gene. The CDR3 has 12 amino acids, counting the end cysteine and phenylalanine. The retained sequence is limited to the CDR3, 36 bases, with the frame set at the first base. The full study reports these points: Estimates of total diversity from one million sequenced T cells were regarded as lower bounds and underestimates. Because the CMV infection status of the donors was unknown, age-related changes in expanded clonotypes may potentially have been confounded. Bulk unsorted PBMC profiling prevented conclusive comparison of naive and antigen-experienced compartments. A strong correlation was found between observed TCR beta diversity and the percentage of naive T cells measured by flow cytometry. The long-lived group showed more naive CD4+ T cells, fewer expanded clones and increased TCR diversity than the aged group, suggesting age selection. As age increased, observed TCR beta diversity per million T cells dropped in a roughly linear way, and a significant reduction was already evident by age 40.

A note on this clonotype: What this receptor recognizes is not known. The input lacks base qualities; no much larger clone sits a single base away.

Rearrangement joined TRBV9 to TRBJ1-1, with TRBD1 tentatively as D gene (5 bases match). The source material was blood. This receptor was identified in a young man in good health. The base sequence is TGTGCCAGCAGCCCCCTGGGGCGTGAAGCTTTCTTT. Translated, this is CASSPLGREAFF. Where the CDR3 stops, the reference TRBV9 and TRBJ1-1 genes take over; the full variable domain is DSGVTQTPKHLITATGQRVTLRCSPRSGDLSVYWYQQSLDQGLQFLIQYYNGEERAKGNILERFSAQQFPDLHSELNLSSLELGDSALYFCASSPLGREAFFGQGTRLTVV.